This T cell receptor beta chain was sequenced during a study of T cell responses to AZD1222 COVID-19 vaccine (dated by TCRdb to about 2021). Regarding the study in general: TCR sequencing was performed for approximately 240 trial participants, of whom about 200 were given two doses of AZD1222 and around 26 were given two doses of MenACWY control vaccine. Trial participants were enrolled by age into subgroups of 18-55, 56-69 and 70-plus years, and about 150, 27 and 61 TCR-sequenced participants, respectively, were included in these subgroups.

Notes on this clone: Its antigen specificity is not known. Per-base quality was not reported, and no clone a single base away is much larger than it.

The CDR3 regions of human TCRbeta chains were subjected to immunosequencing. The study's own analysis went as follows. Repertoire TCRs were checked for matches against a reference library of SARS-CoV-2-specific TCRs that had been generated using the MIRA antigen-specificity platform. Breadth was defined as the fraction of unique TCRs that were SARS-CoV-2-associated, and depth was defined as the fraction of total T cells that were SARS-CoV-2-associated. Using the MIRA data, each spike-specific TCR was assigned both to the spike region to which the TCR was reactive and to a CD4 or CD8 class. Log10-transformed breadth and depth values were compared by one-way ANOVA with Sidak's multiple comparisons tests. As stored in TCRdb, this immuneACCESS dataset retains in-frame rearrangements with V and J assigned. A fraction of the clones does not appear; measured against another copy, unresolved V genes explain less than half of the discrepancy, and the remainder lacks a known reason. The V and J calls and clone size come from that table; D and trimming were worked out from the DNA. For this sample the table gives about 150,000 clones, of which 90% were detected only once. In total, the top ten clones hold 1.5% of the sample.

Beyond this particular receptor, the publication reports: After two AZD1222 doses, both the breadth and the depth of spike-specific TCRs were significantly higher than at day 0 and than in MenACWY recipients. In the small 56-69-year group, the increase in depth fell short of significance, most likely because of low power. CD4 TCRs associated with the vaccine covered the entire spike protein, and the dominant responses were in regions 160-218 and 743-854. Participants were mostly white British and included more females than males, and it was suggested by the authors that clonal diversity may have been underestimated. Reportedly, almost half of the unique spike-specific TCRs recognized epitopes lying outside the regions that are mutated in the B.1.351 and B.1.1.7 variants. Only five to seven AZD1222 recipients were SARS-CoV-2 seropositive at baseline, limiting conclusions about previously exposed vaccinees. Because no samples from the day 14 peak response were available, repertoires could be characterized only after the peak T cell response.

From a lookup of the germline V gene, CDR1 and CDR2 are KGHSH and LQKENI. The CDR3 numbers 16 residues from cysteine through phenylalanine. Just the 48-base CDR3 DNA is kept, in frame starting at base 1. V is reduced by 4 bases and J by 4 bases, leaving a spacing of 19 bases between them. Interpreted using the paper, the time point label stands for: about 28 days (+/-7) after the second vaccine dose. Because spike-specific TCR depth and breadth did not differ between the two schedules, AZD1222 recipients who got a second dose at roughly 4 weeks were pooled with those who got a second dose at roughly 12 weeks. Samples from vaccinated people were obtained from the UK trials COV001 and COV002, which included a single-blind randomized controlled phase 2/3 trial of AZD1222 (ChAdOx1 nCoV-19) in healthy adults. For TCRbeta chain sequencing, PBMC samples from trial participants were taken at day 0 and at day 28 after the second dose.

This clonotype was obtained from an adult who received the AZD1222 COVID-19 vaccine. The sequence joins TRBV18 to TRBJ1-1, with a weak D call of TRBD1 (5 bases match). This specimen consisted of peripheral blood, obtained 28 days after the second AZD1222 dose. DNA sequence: TGTGCCAGCTCACAAGGAATACAGGACATGGGCACTGAAGCTTTCTTT. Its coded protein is CASSQGIQDMGTEAFF. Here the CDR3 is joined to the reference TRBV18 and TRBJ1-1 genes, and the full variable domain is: NAGVMQNPRHLVRRRGQEARLRCSPMKGHSHVYWYRQLPEEGLKFMVYLQKENIIDESGMPKERFSAEFPKEGPSILRIQQVVRGDSAAYFCASSQGIQDMGTEAFFGQGTRLTVV.